Listed below are T cell receptor beta chains from one sample, sequenced in a study of blood T cell repertoires in COVID-19. Assay: immunoSEQ multiplex PCR; the TCRdb copy retains only in-frame clones and omits some. This repertoire shows about 90,000 clones, 75% to 90% found once; its top ten account for about 9.3%. The sample was peripheral blood. Source of these receptors: a woman between 65 and 79 years old with acute or convalescent COVID-19. CDR3s include the opening cysteine and the closing phenylalanine or tryptophan. A D gene is named only where the DNA matches it firmly. Size values are once, few and many counts, or a class for expanded clones, and some rows have none.

cdr3_length clone_size j_call v_call d_call cdr3_aa cdr3_nt
14 - TRBJ1-6 TRBV19 TRBD1 CASRSGTGVSPLHF TGTGCCAGTAGATCCGGGACAGGGGTATCACCCCTCCACTTT
15 few TRBJ2-6 TRBV28 - CASSETGTGANVLTF TGTGCCAGCAGCGAAACAGGGACTGGGGCCAACGTCCTGACTTTC
14 few TRBJ1-3 TRBV18 - CASSPSVFGNTIYF TGTGCCAGCTCACCCTCTGTATTCGGAAACACCATATATTTT
13 - TRBJ1-2 TRBV10-3 - CAISETLNYGYTF TGTGCCATCAGTGAGACACTAAACTATGGCTACACCTTC
14 - TRBJ1-1 TRBV5-4 - CASSREIADTEAFF TGTGCCAGCAGCCGGGAGATAGCTGACACTGAAGCTTTCTTT
15 - TRBJ2-2 TRBV19 - CASTVYGGVTGELFF TGTGCCAGCACCGTGTATGGCGGTGTTACCGGGGAGCTGTTTTTT
13 - TRBJ2-7 TRBV7-2 TRBD2 CASSIGTNYEQYF TGTGCCAGCAGCATTGGGACTAACTACGAGCAGTACTTC
14 few TRBJ1-1 TRBV4-1 - CASSQPTQNTEAFF TGCGCCAGCAGCCAACCGACACAGAACACTGAAGCTTTCTTT
15 - TRBJ2-7 TRBV6-5 TRBD1 CASNLGTAINYEQYF TGTGCCAGCAACCTCGGGACAGCGATTAACTACGAGCAGTACTTC
14 - TRBJ1-2 TRBV29-1 TRBD1 CSVDPTGRNYGYTF TGCAGCGTTGACCCGACAGGGAGGAACTATGGCTACACCTTC
11 - TRBJ2-3 TRBV20-1 - CSARTVDTQYF TGCAGTGCTCGTACGGTCGATACGCAGTATTTT
15 - TRBJ2-3 TRBV6-5 TRBD2 CASSLGLAGSDTQYF TGTGCCAGCAGTCTCGGACTAGCGGGGTCAGATACGCAGTATTTT
14 - TRBJ2-5 TRBV9 - CASSVGQGWETQYF TGTGCCAGCAGCGTAGGGCAGGGGTGGGAGACCCAGTACTTC
13 - TRBJ2-7 TRBV12-3/TRBV12-4 - CASSVGGTYEQYF TGTGCCAGCAGTGTAGGAGGTACCTACGAGCAGTACTTC
12 - TRBJ1-2 TRBV29-1 - CSVQTLLYGYTF TGCAGCGTCCAGACTCTACTTTATGGCTACACCTTC
16 - TRBJ2-2 TRBV2 TRBD2 CASSLGLAGAIGELFF TGTGCCAGCAGCCTAGGACTAGCGGGAGCTATCGGGGAGCTGTTTTTT
13 - TRBJ2-1 TRBV28 - CASSFFAGNEQFF TGTGCCAGCAGTTTTTTCGCAGGGAATGAGCAGTTCTTC
17 - TRBJ1-6 TRBV28 - CASSSTRTHSYNSPLHF TGTGCCAGCAGTTCCACCAGGACTCACTCCTATAATTCACCCCTCCACTTT
16 - TRBJ2-1 TRBV5-4 TRBD1 CASSLGTGNSYNEQFF TGTGCCAGCAGCTTAGGGACAGGGAACTCCTACAATGAGCAGTTCTTC
17 - TRBJ2-2 TRBV25-1 TRBD2 CASSGGLAGGNTGELFF TGTGCCAGCAGCGGTGGACTAGCGGGCGGGAACACCGGGGAGCTGTTTTTT
16 - TRBJ2-1 TRBV27 TRBD2 CASSTRGTSGYNEQFF TGTGCCAGCAGTACGAGGGGGACTAGCGGGTACAATGAGCAGTTCTTC
13 - TRBJ1-2 TRBV28 - CASTIKGDYGYTF TGTGCCAGCACTATAAAGGGGGACTATGGCTACACCTTC
15 - TRBJ2-7 TRBV3-1/TRBV3-2 - CASSQGASSSYEQYF TGTGCCAGCAGCCAAGGAGCGTCGAGCTCCTACGAGCAGTACTTC
15 - TRBJ2-1 TRBV18 TRBD1 CASHGQGRYYNEQFF TGTGCCAGCCACGGACAGGGGCGTTACTACAATGAGCAGTTCTTC
16 - TRBJ2-3 TRBV5-6 TRBD2 CASSLISSGVTDTQYF TGTGCCAGCAGCTTAATTAGTAGCGGGGTCACAGATACGCAGTATTTT
13 - TRBJ1-1 TRBV7-8 - CASTQRREGSAFF TGTGCCAGCACCCAAAGGAGGGAGGGTTCGGCTTTCTTT
13 - TRBJ1-6 TRBV12-3/TRBV12-4 TRBD1 CASRTGSNSPLHF TGTGCCAGCAGGACAGGGTCGAATTCACCCCTCCACTTT
15 - TRBJ1-2 TRBV5-6 - CASSPDRKVNYGYTF TGTGCCAGCAGCCCCGACAGGAAGGTGAACTATGGCTACACCTTC
17 - TRBJ1-2 TRBV5-8 - CASSWGDFRARNYGYTF TGTGCCAGCAGCTGGGGGGATTTCCGGGCTCGGAACTATGGCTACACCTTC
13 - TRBJ1-5 TRBV5-8 - CASSLASGKPQHF TGTGCCAGCAGCTTGGCCTCGGGGAAGCCCCAGCATTTT
14 - TRBJ1-4 TRBV7-2 TRBD1 CASSLATGTGKLFF TGTGCCAGCAGCTTAGCGACAGGGACGGGAAAACTGTTTTTT
15 few TRBJ2-3 TRBV7-6 TRBD1 CASSPGTASTDTQYF TGTGCCAGCAGTCCTGGGACAGCGAGCACAGATACGCAGTATTTT
17 - TRBJ2-7 TRBV4-2 TRBD2 CASSQGALGLAGTEQYF TGTGCCAGCAGCCAAGGGGCGTTGGGACTAGCGGGGACCGAGCAGTACTTC
16 - TRBJ2-2 TRBV5-6 - CASSFTGILNTGELFF TGTGCCAGCAGCTTCACGGGTATATTGAACACCGGGGAGCTGTTTTTT
14 - TRBJ2-1 TRBV15 TRBD2 CATSTTSVYNEQFF TGTGCCACCAGCACCACTAGCGTCTACAATGAGCAGTTCTTC
11 few TRBJ2-1 TRBV30 TRBD2 CAWGLANEQFF TGTGCCTGGGGACTAGCTAATGAGCAGTTCTTC
15 - TRBJ2-7 TRBV29-1 - CSVRSGTNLGYEQYF TGCAGCGTTAGATCCGGGACAAACCTGGGGTACGAGCAGTACTTC
17 - TRBJ2-3 TRBV27 TRBD1 CASSLRTGGLNTDTQYF TGTGCCAGCAGTCTCCGCACAGGGGGACTTAACACAGATACGCAGTATTTT
15 - TRBJ2-1 TRBV30 - CAWSSPASSYNEQFF TGTGCCTGGAGCTCCCCCGCTAGCTCCTACAATGAGCAGTTCTTC
19 - TRBJ2-7 TRBV4-1 TRBD2 CASSQAVTSGVTLSYEQYF TGCGCCAGCAGCCAAGCCGTCACTAGCGGGGTTACCCTCTCCTACGAGCAGTACTTC
15 - TRBJ2-3 TRBV6-6 TRBD2 CASSYHGGLADTQYF TGTGCCAGCAGTTACCACGGGGGACTAGCGGATACGCAGTATTTT
18 - TRBJ2-5 TRBV3-1/TRBV3-2 TRBD2 CASSHLASGRGYQETQYF TGTGCCAGCAGCCACTTGGCTAGCGGGAGAGGGTACCAAGAGACCCAGTACTTC
14 - TRBJ2-5 TRBV7-2 - CASSLTGGPETQYF TGTGCCAGCAGCTTAACGGGGGGCCCAGAGACCCAGTACTTC
13 few TRBJ1-4 TRBV19 TRBD1 CASSPGQGGKLFF TGTGCCAGTAGTCCTGGACAGGGAGGGAAACTGTTTTTT
14 - TRBJ1-5 TRBV2 - CASRETVSNQPQHF TGTGCCAGCAGAGAGACAGTTAGCAATCAGCCCCAGCATTTT
11 - TRBJ2-2 TRBV7-6 - CATGDTGELFF TGTGCCACCGGGGACACCGGGGAGCTGTTTTTT
15 few TRBJ2-3 TRBV19 TRBD1 CASKSRTGGADTQYF TGTGCCAGTAAGAGTCGGACAGGGGGCGCAGATACGCAGTATTTT
12 - TRBJ1-2 TRBV28 - CASSSRVVGYTF TGTGCCAGCAGTTCACGGGTGGTTGGCTACACCTTC
15 - TRBJ2-2 TRBV2 TRBD1 CASSADRAYTGELFF TGTGCCAGCAGCGCCGACAGGGCGTACACCGGGGAGCTGTTTTTT
16 - TRBJ1-5 TRBV4-1 - CASSEWGEFSNQPQHF TGCGCCAGCAGCGAATGGGGGGAATTTAGCAATCAGCCCCAGCATTTT
15 - TRBJ1-1 TRBV28 TRBD1 CASSLWTGRNTEAFF TGTGCCAGCAGTTTATGGACAGGGCGGAACACTGAAGCTTTCTTT
15 - TRBJ2-2 TRBV6-4 TRBD2 CASSTSGRNTGELFF TGTGCCAGCTCAACTAGCGGGAGAAATACCGGGGAGCTGTTTTTT
14 once TRBJ2-5 TRBV19 - CASSTPGNLETQYF TGTGCCAGTAGTACGCCGGGGAATTTAGAGACCCAGTACTTC
15 - TRBJ2-1 TRBV7-9 TRBD2 CASSPTSGSYNEQFF TGTGCCAGCAGTCCGACTAGCGGGAGTTACAATGAGCAGTTCTTC
15 medium-sized TRBJ2-1 TRBV28 - CASSLSGSSYNEQFF TGTGCCAGCAGTTTATCGGGGAGCTCCTACAATGAGCAGTTCTTC
16 - TRBJ1-3 TRBV5-4 TRBD1 CASYSKGQTSGNTIYF TGTGCCAGCTACTCAAAGGGACAGACCTCTGGAAACACCATATATTTT
12 few TRBJ1-2 TRBV3-1/TRBV3-2 - CASSRLNYGYTF TGTGCCAGCAGCCGGCTTAACTATGGCTACACCTTC
16 - TRBJ2-7 TRBV6-1 TRBD1 CASSEPGQLTSYEQYF TGTGCCAGCAGTGAACCGGGACAGCTAACCTCCTACGAGCAGTACTTC
13 - TRBJ1-2 TRBV28 TRBD1 CASSPDRDYGYTF TGTGCCAGCAGCCCCGACAGGGACTATGGCTACACCTTC